One and the same sample provided the 4 T cell receptor beta chains below, sequenced in a study of cytomegalovirus exposure and HLA in healthy donors. With 60 Vbeta and 13 Jbeta primers, the PCR was carried out. Data came from immunoSEQ multiplex PCR; TCRdb stores just in-frame clones and leaves some out. Among around 190,000 clones listed, approximately 77% were seen once. The specimen was PBMCs. Every receptor here comes from a man aged 40-49 years in good health and CMV-seropositive.

The CDR3 DNA sequence: TGTGCCAGCAGTTCCGGACAGGGAGGGGAGCAGTACTTC. Translating gives CASSSGQGGEQYF. The chain uses TRBV27 and TRBJ2-7, with D possibly matching TRBD1 (8 bases). From germline, CDR1 is MNHEY and CDR2 SMNVEV (reference sequence). The CDR3 is 13 residues long. Trimming took off 4 bases at V and 7 bases at J, with 14 bases between the two ends.

This clone turned up a few times. The CDR3 loop reads CASSLGVNTGELFF. In nucleotides, the CDR3 is TGTGCCAGCAGCTTGGGCGTAAACACCGGGGAGCTGTTTTTT. V is TRBV5-6 and J is TRBJ2-2; D unclear. V was cut by 0 bases and J by 2 bases, with 5 bases left in between. The germline gives CDR1 SGHDT, CDR2 YYEEEE. The CDR3 length is 14 residues.

CDR3 in amino acids: CSVVERGSYNEQFF. CDR3 nucleotide sequence: TGCAGCGTAGTAGAGCGGGGCTCCTACAATGAGCAGTTCTTC. This chain uses TRBV29-1 with TRBJ2-1; TRBD2 matches 7 bases. Germline CDR1 SQVTM, CDR2 ANQGSEA. The CDR3 runs to 14 residues. V gave up 6 bases and J gave up 0 bases; unmatched junction bases: 5.

V is TRBV7-3 and J is TRBJ2-2; TRBD2 aligns across 12 bases. CDR3 length: 23 residues. J was trimmed by 5 bases and V by 1 base; bases with no gene match: 23. Per germline, CDR1 SGHTA and CDR2 FQGTGA. The CDR3 DNA reads as TGTGCCAGCAGCTTAAGGGGCCCACTAACTAGCGGGAGGCCCTCTAGGAGGACCGGGGAGCTGTTTTTT. Translation gives CASSLRGPLTSGRPSRRTGELFF.